This T cell receptor beta chain stems from a study of CD8+CD57+ T cells in acquired aplastic anemia. Template material for TCR beta VDJ and CDR3 profiling consisted of genomic DNA. TCRdb independently ran MiXCR on the reads; one entry per CDR3 protein. Among under 200,000 distinct CDR3 sequences listed, approximately 51% were seen once. From germline, CDR1 is LNHDA and CDR2 SQIVND (reference sequence). The CDR3 has 15 amino acids. V lost 10 bases and J 0 bases, leaving 15 bases between the germline ends. This clonotype was counted ten times or more. Only patients with CD8+CD57+ cell expansion on flow cytometry were chosen for sequencing. The study sampled blood from patients who had received no therapy.

The sequenced material came from sorted CD4+, CD8+, or CD8+CD57+ T cells (not recorded which) from PBMCs. The sequence was collected from a human donor with aplastic anemia. The chain carries TRBV19 and TRBJ2-2; D is possibly TRBD1 (5 bases). CDR3 DNA: TGTGCCACCGGGCGTGCGGACACGAACACCGGGGAGCTGTTTTTT. It translates to CATGRADTNTGELFF.